This is a list of T cell receptor beta chains from one sample in a study of T cell clones after liver transplantation. Sequenced by immunoSEQ multiplex PCR; TCRdb stores in-frame clones only, minus some. The sample records about 80,000 clones, about 84% being singletons. The specimen was CD4+ T cells from blood, collected roughly 3.5 years after liver transplant. Receptor source: a human patient who received a liver transplant. Certain T cells may be donor cells from the graft. Each CDR3 is given without its conserved first and last residue. Rows may omit the clone size; those that give it use once, few, many or a size class.

few TRBV11-2 ASSRRGEQY
NA TRBV28 ASSLWGVGEKLF
few TRBV7-9 ASSLSPGVGRAF
NA TRBV5-6 ASSPSGRWGEQY
NA TRBV5-1 ASSTGLAVVEQY
once TRBV9 ASSPMNPFGGNTIY
NA TRBV2 ASRDRGRANTEAF
once TRBV28 ASSLSGTGSYEQY
NA TRBV28 ASSDLAGGPSYNEQF
NA TRBV19 ASSRGTFYEQY
NA TRBV4-2 ASSPRAGVGGEQY
few TRBV29-1 SVERMYEQF
NA TRBV11-2 ASSPGNSVQGYT
NA TRBV18 ASSQSWGDSNQPQH
NA TRBV28 ASSSPTGAKHGYT
once TRBV9 ASSVLLTGVNTEAF
NA TRBV2 ASSRWGLSNQPQH
once TRBV6-5 ASSPGGNQPQH
once TRBV9 ASSPRGIYGYT
NA TRBV2 ASSGRTGGTGELF
few TRBV7-7 ASSPSGSIEETQY
NA TRBV27 ASSLLGAGANVLT
NA TRBV10-3 ASLGTSDNTGELF
NA TRBV10-1 ASSESQGLSTDTQY
few TRBV4-1 ASSQSHGFGKLF
NA TRBV6-6 ASSYSRYEQY
once TRBV10-2 ASLWGERAEAF
NA TRBV27 ASSFVPGLNQPQH
NA TRBV5-1 ASSLASGGEQF
NA TRBV7-9 ASSLSRTNEKLF
NA TRBV10-3 AISAGTGPTNEKLF
once TRBV18 ASSALSQGNNYGYT
NA TRBV19 ASSSRGSGANVLT
NA TRBV9 ASSVGVWRQYQETQY
NA TRBV7-2 ASSFGPLAKNIQY
NA TRBV7-2 ASSLETGVANTEAF
NA TRBV4-1 ASKKGHSGNTIY
NA TRBV7-2 ASSRDRVNQPQH
NA TRBV28 ASRWTGGPTYEQY
NA TRBV28 ASSLGVQETQY
NA TRBV5-1 ASSLQGSTDTQY
medium-sized TRBV7-2 ASSLMRDRAQPQH
NA TRBV7-8 ASSLKRVSTDTQY
once TRBV6-6 ASSISHYNEQF
NA TRBV27 ASSFWGSSTDTQY